The present entry profiles one T cell receptor (beta chain) with its context. This record belongs to a study of glioma-infiltrating T cells after dendritic cell vaccination. The assay was immunoSEQ multiplex PCR, and TCRdb's table has in-frame clones only and misses some. The table lists fewer than 85,000 clones, 80% to 90% of them singletons. As for time point: after dendritic cell vaccination, including at tumor progression/relapse. The sequenced sample was blood, obtained after dendritic cell vaccination. This receptor was obtained from a human donor with glioblastoma.

CDR3 sequence reads: CASRRRGATNEKLFF. CDR3 in DNA: TGTGCCAGCAGACGGCGGGGGGCAACTAATGAAAAACTGTTTTTT. The rearrangement links TRBV6-5 to TRBJ1-4; perhaps TRBD1 as D (5 bases). CDR1 is MNHEY, CDR2 SVGAGI, per germline. V lost 6 bases and J 0 bases, leaving 11 bases between the germline ends. The CDR3 is 15 amino acids.